This note documents a single T cell receptor beta chain sequence. Its antigen is not known. This sample was taken from a study of T cell responses to AZD1222 COVID-19 vaccine. Study overall: Pooling of second doses given at about 4 or about 12 weeks was done.

Using immunoSEQ multiplex PCR, the repertoire was profiled, and TCRdb retains in-frame clones only, with some absent. The sample shows 75,000 to 100,000 clones, approximately 90% of them seen only once. V was shortened by 7 bases and J by 4 bases, with 19 bases between the two germline ends. Germline lookup yields CDR1 SNHLY and CDR2 FYNNEI. CDR3 size: 15 residues. Study results and caveats: The number of AZD1222 recipients seropositive at baseline was only five to seven.

This chain connects TRBV2 to TRBJ1-2; D is undetermined. This clonotype was sampled from an adult in good health. The sample here was peripheral blood, taken on day 0 of AZD1222 vaccination. The CDR3 loop reads CASTPDGEIPYGYTF. In DNA form, the CDR3 reads TGTGCCAGCACCCCGGACGGAGAAATCCCCTATGGCTACACCTTC.